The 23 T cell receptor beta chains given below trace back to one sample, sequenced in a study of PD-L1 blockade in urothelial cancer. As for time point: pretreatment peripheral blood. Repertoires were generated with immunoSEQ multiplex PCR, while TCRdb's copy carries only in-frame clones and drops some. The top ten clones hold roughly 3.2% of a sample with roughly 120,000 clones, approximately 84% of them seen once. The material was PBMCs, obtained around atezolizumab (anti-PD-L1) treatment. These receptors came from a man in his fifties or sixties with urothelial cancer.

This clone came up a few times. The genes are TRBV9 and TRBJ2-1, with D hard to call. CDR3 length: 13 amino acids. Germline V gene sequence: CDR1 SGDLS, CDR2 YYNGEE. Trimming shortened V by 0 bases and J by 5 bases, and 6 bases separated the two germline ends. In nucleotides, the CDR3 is TGTGCCAGCAGCGTAGGCGGAAACAATGAGCAGTTCTTC. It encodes CASSVGGNNEQFF. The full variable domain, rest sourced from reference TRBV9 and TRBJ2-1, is DSGVTQTPKHLITATGQRVTLRCSPRSGDLSVYWYQQSLDQGLQFLIQYYNGEERAKGNILERFSAQQFPDLHSELNLSSLELGDSALYFCASSVGGNNEQFFGPGTRLTVL.

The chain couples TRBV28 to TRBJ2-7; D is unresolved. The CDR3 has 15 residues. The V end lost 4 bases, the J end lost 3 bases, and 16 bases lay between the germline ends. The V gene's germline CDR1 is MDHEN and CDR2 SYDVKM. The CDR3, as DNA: TGTGCCAGCAGTTCCCGACTTGGATCTTACTACGAGCAGTACTTC. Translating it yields CASSSRLGSYYEQYF.

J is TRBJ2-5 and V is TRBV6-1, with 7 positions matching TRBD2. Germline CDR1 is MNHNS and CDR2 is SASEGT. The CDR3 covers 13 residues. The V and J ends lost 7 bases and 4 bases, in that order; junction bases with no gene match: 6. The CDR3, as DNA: TGTGCCAGCATGCCAGCGGGAACAGAGACCCAGTACTTC. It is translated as CASMPAGTETQYF.

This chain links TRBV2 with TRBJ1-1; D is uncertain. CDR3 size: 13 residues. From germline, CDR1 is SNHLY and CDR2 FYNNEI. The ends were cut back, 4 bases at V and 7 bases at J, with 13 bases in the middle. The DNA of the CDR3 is TGTGCCAGCAGTGGTCAACGGTCCTATGAAGCTTTCTTT. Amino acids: CASSGQRSYEAFF.

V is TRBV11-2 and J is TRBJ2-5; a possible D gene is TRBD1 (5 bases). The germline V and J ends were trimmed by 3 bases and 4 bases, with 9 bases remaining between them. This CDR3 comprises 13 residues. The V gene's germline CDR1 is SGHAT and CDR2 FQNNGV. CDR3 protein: CASSFQGPETQYF. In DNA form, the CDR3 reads TGTGCCAGCAGCTTCCAGGGTCCAGAGACCCAGTACTTC. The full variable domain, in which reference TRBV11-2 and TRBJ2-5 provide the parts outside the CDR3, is EAGVAQSPRYKIIEKRQSVAFWCNPISGHATLYWYQQILGQGPKLLIQFQNNGVVDDSQLPKDRFSAERLKGVDSTLKIQPAKLEDSAVYLCASSFQGPETQYFGPGTRLLVL.

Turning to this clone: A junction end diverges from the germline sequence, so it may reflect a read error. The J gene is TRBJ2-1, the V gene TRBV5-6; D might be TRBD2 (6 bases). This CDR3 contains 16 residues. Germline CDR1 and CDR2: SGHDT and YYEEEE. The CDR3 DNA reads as TGTGGCAGCAGCTTGGATCAGCGGGCATCCTACAATGAGCAGTTCTTC. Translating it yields CGSSLDQRASYNEQFF.

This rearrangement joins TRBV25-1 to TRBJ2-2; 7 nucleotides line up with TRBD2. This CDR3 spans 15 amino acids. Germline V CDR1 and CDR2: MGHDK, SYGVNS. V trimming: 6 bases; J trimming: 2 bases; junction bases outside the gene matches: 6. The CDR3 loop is CASRGGDGNTGELFF. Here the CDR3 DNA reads TGTGCCAGCAGGGGGGGGGACGGAAACACCGGGGAGCTGTTTTTT.

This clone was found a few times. Here the CDR3 reads CASSEDRGLFGYTF. The CDR3 DNA is TGTGCCAGCAGCGAAGACAGGGGGCTTTTTGGCTACACCTTC. The chain combines TRBV7-8 with TRBJ1-2, with 10 nucleotides matching TRBD1. Per germline, CDR1 SGHVS and CDR2 FQNEAQ. The J segment lost 7 bases and the V segment lost 5 bases, leaving 7 bases of the junction unmatched. The CDR3 contains 14 residues. Supplemented by reference TRBV7-8 and TRBJ1-2, the full variable domain reads GAGVSQSPRYKVAKRGQDVALRCDPISGHVSLFWYQQALGQGPEFLTYFQNEAQLDKSGLPSDRFFAERPEGSVSTLKIQRTQQEDSAVYLCASSEDRGLFGYTFGSGTRLTVV.

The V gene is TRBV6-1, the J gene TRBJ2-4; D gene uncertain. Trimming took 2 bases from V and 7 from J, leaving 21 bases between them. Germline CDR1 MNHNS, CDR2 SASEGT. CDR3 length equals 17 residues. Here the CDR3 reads CASSESPGSSRGNIQYF. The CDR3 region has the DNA TGTGCCAGCAGTGAATCCCCCGGAAGCTCACGAGGTAACATTCAGTACTTC.

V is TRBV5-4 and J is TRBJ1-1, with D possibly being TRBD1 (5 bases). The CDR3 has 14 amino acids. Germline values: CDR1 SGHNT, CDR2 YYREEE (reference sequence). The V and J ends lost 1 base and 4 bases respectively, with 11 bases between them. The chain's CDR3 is CASSLSGGSTEAFF. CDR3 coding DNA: TGTGCCAGCAGCTTGAGTGGGGGGTCCACTGAAGCTTTCTTT.

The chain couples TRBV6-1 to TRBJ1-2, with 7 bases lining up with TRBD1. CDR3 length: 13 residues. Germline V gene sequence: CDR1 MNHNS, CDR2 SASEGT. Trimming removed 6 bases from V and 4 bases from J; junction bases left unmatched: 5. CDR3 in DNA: TGTGCCAGCAGACCTGACAGGGCCTATGGCTACACCTTC. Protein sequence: CASRPDRAYGYTF.

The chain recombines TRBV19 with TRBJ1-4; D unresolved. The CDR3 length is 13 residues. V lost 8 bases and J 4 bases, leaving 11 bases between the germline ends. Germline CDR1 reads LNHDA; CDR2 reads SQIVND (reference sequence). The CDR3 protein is CASGRERNEKLFF. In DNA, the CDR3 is TGTGCCAGTGGCCGGGAACGTAATGAAAAACTGTTTTTT.

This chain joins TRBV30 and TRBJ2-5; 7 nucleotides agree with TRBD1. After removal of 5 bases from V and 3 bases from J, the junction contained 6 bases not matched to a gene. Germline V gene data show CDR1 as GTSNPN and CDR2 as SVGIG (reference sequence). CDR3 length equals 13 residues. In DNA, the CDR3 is TGTGCCTGGGACCCGACAGGGAAAGAGACCCAGTACTTC. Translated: CAWDPTGKETQYF.

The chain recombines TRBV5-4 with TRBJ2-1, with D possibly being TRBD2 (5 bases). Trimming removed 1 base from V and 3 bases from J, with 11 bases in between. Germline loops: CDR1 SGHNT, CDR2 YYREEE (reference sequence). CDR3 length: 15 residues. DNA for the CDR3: TGTGCCAGCAGCTTGTGGGAGCGCAGCTACAATGAGCAGTTCTTC. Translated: CASSLWERSYNEQFF.

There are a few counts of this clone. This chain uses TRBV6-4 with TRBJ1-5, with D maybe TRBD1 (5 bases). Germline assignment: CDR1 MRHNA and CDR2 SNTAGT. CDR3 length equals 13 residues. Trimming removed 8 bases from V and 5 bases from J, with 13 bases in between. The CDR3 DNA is TGTGCCAGCCCCGGCAGGGACTATCAGCCCCAGCATTTT. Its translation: CASPGRDYQPQHF.

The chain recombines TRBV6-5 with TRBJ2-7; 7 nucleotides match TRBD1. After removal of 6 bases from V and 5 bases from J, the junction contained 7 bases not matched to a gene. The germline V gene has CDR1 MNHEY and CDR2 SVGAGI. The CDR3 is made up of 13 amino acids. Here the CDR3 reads CASSLGQPNEQYF. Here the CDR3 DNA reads TGTGCCAGCAGCCTGGGACAGCCCAACGAGCAGTACTTC.

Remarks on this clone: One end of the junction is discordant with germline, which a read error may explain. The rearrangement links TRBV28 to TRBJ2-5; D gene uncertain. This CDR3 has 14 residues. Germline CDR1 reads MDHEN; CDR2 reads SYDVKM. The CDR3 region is CASRLSSVLETQYF. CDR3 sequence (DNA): TGTGCCAGCAGGTTATCCTCAGTCTTAGAGACCCAGTACTTC.

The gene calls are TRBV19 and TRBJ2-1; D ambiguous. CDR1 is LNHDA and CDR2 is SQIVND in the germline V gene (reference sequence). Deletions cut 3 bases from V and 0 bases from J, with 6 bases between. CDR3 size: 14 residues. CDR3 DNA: TGTGCCAGTAGTATTAGTAGCTCCTACAATGAGCAGTTCTTC. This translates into CASSISSSYNEQFF. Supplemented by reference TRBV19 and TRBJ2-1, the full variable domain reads DGGITQSPKYLFRKEGQNVTLSCEQNLNHDAMYWYRQDPGQGLRLIYYSQIVNDFQKGDIAEGYSVSREKKESFPLTVTSAQKNPTAFYLCASSISSSYNEQFFGPGTRLTVL.

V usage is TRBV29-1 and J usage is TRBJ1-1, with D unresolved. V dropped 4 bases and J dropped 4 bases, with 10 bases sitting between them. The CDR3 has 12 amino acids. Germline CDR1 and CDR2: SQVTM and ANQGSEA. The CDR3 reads CSVGYHSTEAFF. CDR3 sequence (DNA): TGCAGCGTTGGATATCACTCCACTGAAGCTTTCTTT.

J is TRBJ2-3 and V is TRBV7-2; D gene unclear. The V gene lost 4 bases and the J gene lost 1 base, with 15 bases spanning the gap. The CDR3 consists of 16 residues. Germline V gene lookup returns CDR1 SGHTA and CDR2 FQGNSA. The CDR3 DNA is TGTGCCAGCAGCTCCAAGCGAGACTGGGGCACAGATACGCAGTATTTT. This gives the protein CASSSKRDWGTDTQYF. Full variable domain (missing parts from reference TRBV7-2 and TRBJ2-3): GAGVSQSPSNKVTEKGKDVELRCDPISGHTALYWYRQSLGQGLEFLIYFQGNSAPDKSGLPSDRFSAERTGGSVSTLTIQRTQQEDSAVYLCASSSKRDWGTDTQYFGPGTRLTVL.

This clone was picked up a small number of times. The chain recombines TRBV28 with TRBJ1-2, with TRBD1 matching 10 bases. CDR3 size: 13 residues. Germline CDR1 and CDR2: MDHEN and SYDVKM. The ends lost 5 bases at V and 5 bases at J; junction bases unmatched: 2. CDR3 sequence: CASSQGQGYGYTF. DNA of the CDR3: TGTGCCAGCAGTCAGGGACAGGGGTATGGCTACACCTTC.

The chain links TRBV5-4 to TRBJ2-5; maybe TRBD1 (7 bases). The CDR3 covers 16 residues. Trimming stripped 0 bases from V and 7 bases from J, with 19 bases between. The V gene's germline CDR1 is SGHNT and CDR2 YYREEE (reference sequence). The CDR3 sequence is CASSLEGALGGWTQYF. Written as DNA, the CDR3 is TGTGCCAGCAGCTTGGAGGGGGCGCTTGGGGGGTGGACCCAGTACTTC.

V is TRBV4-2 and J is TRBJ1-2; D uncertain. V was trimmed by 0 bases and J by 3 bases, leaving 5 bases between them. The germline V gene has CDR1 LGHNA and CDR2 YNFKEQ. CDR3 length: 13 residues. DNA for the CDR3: TGTGCCAGCAGCCAAGATCGGTACTATGGCTACACCTTC. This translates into CASSQDRYYGYTF.